Following are 10 T cell receptor beta chains from one sample sequenced in a study of early stage breast cancer tumors. Method: immunoSEQ multiplex PCR; TCRdb's copy keeps in-frame clones and lacks some. Among roughly 3,600 clones listed, about 70% were seen once. The sequencing input was breast tumor tissue. Receptors were obtained from a person aged 40-50 years with breast cancer.

The CDR3: CASTRTDYGYTF. The CDR3 region has the DNA TGTGCCAGCACTCGGACAGACTATGGCTACACCTTC. The chain couples TRBV6-1 to TRBJ1-2; tentative D call: TRBD1 (6 bases). Germline CDR1 reads MNHNS; CDR2 reads SASEGT. The ends were cut back, 7 bases at V and 3 bases at J, with 9 bases in the middle. This CDR3 comprises 12 residues.

The CDR3 here is CASSIESNEKLFF. The CDR3 DNA sequence: TGTGCCAGTAGTATTGAGTCAAATGAAAAACTGTTTTTT. This sequence joins TRBV19 and TRBJ1-4; D not resolved. The CDR3 contains 13 residues. The germline V gene encodes CDR1 LNHDA and CDR2 SQIVND (reference sequence). V dropped 3 bases and J dropped 5 bases, with 7 bases sitting between them.

V and J are TRBV5-4 and TRBJ2-6, with D hard to call. Germline V CDR1 and CDR2: SGHNT, YYREEE (reference sequence). This CDR3 comprises 17 residues. The V gene lost 1 base and the J gene lost 0 bases, with 11 bases spanning the gap. DNA of the CDR3: TGTGCCAGCAGCTTGTCCCGACCGGGCTCTGGGGCCAACGTCCTGACTTTC. Translation gives CASSLSRPGSGANVLTF.

This clone occurred a few times. This chain connects TRBV9 to TRBJ1-2, with 7 nucleotides matching TRBD1. From germline, CDR1 is SGDLS and CDR2 YYNGEE. There are 16 residues in the CDR3. V shed 4 bases, J shed 2 bases, and the junction held 11 bases outside the gene matches. The CDR3 region is CASSPPGQRENYGYTF. The CDR3 bases are TGTGCCAGCAGCCCCCCGGGACAGAGAGAAAACTATGGCTACACCTTC.

The chain couples TRBV27 to TRBJ2-5; D gene unclear. The CDR3 extends over 15 amino acids. The germline V and J ends were trimmed by 9 bases and 1 base, with 18 bases remaining between them. Germline values: CDR1 MNHEY, CDR2 SMNVEV (reference sequence). CDR3 DNA: TGTGCCAGTCCCCGGAACAGAAGGCCCCAAGAGACCCAGTACTTC. Its protein is CASPRNRRPQETQYF.

The chain carries TRBV28 and TRBJ2-7; D ambiguous. The V gene lost 6 bases and the J gene lost 5 bases, with 8 bases spanning the gap. The length of the CDR3 is 11 residues. In germline, CDR1 is MDHEN, CDR2 SYDVKM. The chain's CDR3 is CASSMMNEQYF. The CDR3 DNA reads TGTGCCAGCAGCATGATGAACGAGCAGTACTTC.

The CDR3 coding sequence is TGTGCCAGCAGTACCCCGACTAGCTCCGAGCAGTACTTC. Its protein is CASSTPTSSEQYF. The chain has TRBV6-5 and TRBJ2-7; TRBD2 matches at 7 bases. Germline V gene lookup returns CDR1 MNHEY and CDR2 SVGAGI. This CDR3 is built from 13 residues. Germline trimming cut 5 bases from V and 6 bases from J; bases unmatched to any gene: 7.

This sequence joins TRBV7-9 and TRBJ1-1; D gene ambiguous. V was clipped by 1 base and J by 6 bases, with 15 bases between them. From germline, CDR1 is SEHNR and CDR2 FQNEAQ (reference sequence). The CDR3 has 15 amino acids. The CDR3 spells CASSLDSPQGSEAFF. In nucleotides, the CDR3 is TGTGCCAGCAGCTTAGACAGCCCACAAGGGTCTGAAGCTTTCTTT.

This sequence joins TRBV6-6 and TRBJ2-2; D might be TRBD2 (6 bases). Germline V gene sequence: CDR1 MNHNY, CDR2 SVGAGI (reference sequence). Trimming removed 5 bases at V and 5 bases at J, with 9 bases between. The CDR3 contains 13 residues. The chain's CDR3 is CASSTLATGELFF. The CDR3 bases are TGTGCCAGCAGTACTCTAGCGACCGGGGAGCTGTTTTTT.

The chain recombines TRBV27 with TRBJ2-7; possible D gene TRBD2, 5 bases. The germline gives CDR1 MNHEY, CDR2 SMNVEV (reference sequence). The CDR3 spans 12 residues. Trimming took 8 bases from V and 4 from J, leaving 12 bases between them. The DNA of the CDR3 is TGTGCCAGCGGGCCCCAGCGGTACGAGCAGTACTTC. It codes for CASGPQRYEQYF.